Presented here are 29 T cell receptor beta chains from one specimen sequenced in a study of T cells in Graves' hyperthyroidism and ophthalmopathy. Regions amplified from RNA transcripts were the TCR beta CDR3 regions. Initially, a first-round RT-PCR of the TCR CDR3 employed the HTBI primer set. A single record per CDR3 protein comes from TCRdb applying MiXCR to the multiplex PCR reads. The sample lists approximately 600,000 distinct CDR3 sequences, around 20% occurring once. The sequenced sample was blood. These receptors all come from a man aged 30-40 years with Graves' ophthalmopathy.

This clonotype was picked up a small number of times. The rearrangement uses TRBV24-1 and TRBJ2-3; D ambiguous. Germline V gene lookup returns CDR1 KGHDR and CDR2 SFDVKD. This CDR3 contains 14 residues. V was clipped by 7 bases and J by 4 bases, with 14 bases between them. This CDR3 is CATSFPALADTQYF. CDR3 in DNA: TGTGCCACCAGCTTCCCGGCACTCGCAGATACGCAGTATTTT.

To note about this clonotype: With a much larger clone just one base away, this may be a read error. The chain combines TRBV12-3 or TRBV12-4 with TRBJ2-5; D possibly corresponds to TRBD2 (7 bases). V was trimmed by 6 bases and J by 1 base, leaving 18 bases between them. The CDR3 totals 16 residues. The CDR3 protein is CASRPAGATFQETQYF. DNA of the CDR3: TGTGCCAGCAGACCGGCGGGGGCGACTTTCCAAGAGACCCAGTACTTC.

This clonotype has just a few counts. The chain couples TRBV5-1 to TRBJ2-7, with a tentative D call TRBD1 (6 bases). The V end lost 6 bases, the J end lost 7 bases, and 17 bases lay between the germline ends. The CDR3 extends over 13 amino acids. In germline, CDR1 is SGHRS, CDR2 YFSETQ. CDR3 nucleotides: TGCGCCAGCAAGCCGGGACATTTGAAAGAGCAGTACTTC. This gives the protein CASKPGHLKEQYF.

This clonotype was detected a few times. This chain connects TRBV10-3 to TRBJ2-5; 8 nucleotides align to TRBD2. Germline V CDR1 and CDR2: ENHRY, SYGVKD. J lost 2 bases, V lost 6 bases, and 2 bases had no gene match. CDR3 size: 13 residues. DNA for the CDR3: TGTGCCATCAGACTAGCGGAACAAGAGACCCAGTACTTC. It codes for CAIRLAEQETQYF.

V is TRBV6-5 and J is TRBJ2-3; D gene uncertain. The germline V and J ends were trimmed by 4 bases and 3 bases, with 17 bases remaining between them. Germline V gene lookup returns CDR1 MNHEY and CDR2 SVGAGI. This CDR3 contains 16 residues. The CDR3 loop reads CASSSPAGGRTDTQYF. CDR3 in DNA: TGTGCCAGCAGTTCCCCTGCCGGCGGTCGTACAGATACGCAGTATTTT.

The sample holds many counts of this clonotype. V gene TRBV11-2 combines with J gene TRBJ2-3; 10 bases are shared with TRBD2. J gave up 1 base and V 0 bases, and 10 bases lay outside the gene matches. Germline V gene sequence: CDR1 SGHAT, CDR2 FQNNGV. CDR3 length: 19 residues. The CDR3 here is CASSLERGQREGGTDTQYF. CDR3 in DNA: TGTGCCAGCAGCTTAGAACGAGGGCAGCGGGAGGGTGGCACAGATACGCAGTATTTT.

This clonotype was recorded many times. The chain couples TRBV7-8 to TRBJ2-5, with a possible D match to TRBD1 (6 bases). There are 15 residues in the CDR3. The germline V and J ends were trimmed by 2 bases and 0 bases, with 10 bases remaining between them. Germline V lookup: CDR1 SGHVS, CDR2 FQNEAQ. As DNA, the CDR3 is TGTGCCAGCAGCTTATACCGGACAGACCAAGAGACCCAGTACTTC. It translates to CASSLYRTDQETQYF.

This clonotype was counted many times. V is TRBV18 and J is TRBJ1-2; 7 nucleotides line up with TRBD1. This CDR3 has 15 residues. V was pared by 2 bases and J by 4 bases, with 7 bases of the junction left unmatched. The germline V gene encodes CDR1 KGHSH and CDR2 LQKENI. Here the CDR3 reads CASSPGGQLTYGYTF. CDR3 nucleotides: TGTGCCAGCTCACCAGGGGGACAGCTAACCTATGGCTACACCTTC.

In its sample, this clonotype was seen many times. This chain uses TRBV5-1 with TRBJ2-1; D is unresolved. Trimming shortened V by 0 bases and J by 5 bases, and 6 bases separated the two germline ends. Germline V gene lookup returns CDR1 SGHRS and CDR2 YFSETQ. This CDR3 spans 13 amino acids. CDR3 sequence reads: CASSLDGNNEQFF. The CDR3 nucleotides read TGCGCCAGCAGCTTGGACGGTAACAATGAGCAGTTCTTC.

This clonotype was counted a few times. The rearrangement uses TRBV28 and TRBJ2-7, with a possible D match to TRBD2 (6 bases). The CDR3 covers 15 residues. Germline V gene sequence: CDR1 MDHEN, CDR2 SYDVKM. V was clipped by 7 bases and J by 1 base, with 17 bases between them. CDR3 amino acids: CASTPGVGGSYEQYF. CDR3 coding DNA: TGTGCCAGCACCCCTGGTGTTGGGGGGTCCTACGAGCAGTACTTC.

The chain combines TRBV20-1 with TRBJ2-2, with 10 bases aligning to TRBD2. The J segment lost 2 bases and the V segment lost 7 bases, leaving 7 bases of the junction unmatched. CDR1 is DFQATT and CDR2 is SNEGSKA in the germline V gene (reference sequence). This CDR3 contains 15 residues. This CDR3 reads CSGAAGGRNTGELFF. CDR3 nucleotides: TGCAGTGGGGCAGCGGGAGGGCGAAACACCGGGGAGCTGTTTTTT.

The chain is built from TRBV27 and TRBJ1-5; D is unresolved. Germline CDR1 reads MNHEY; CDR2 reads SMNVEV (reference sequence). This CDR3 spans 15 amino acids. V dropped 6 bases and J dropped 4 bases, with 16 bases sitting between them. The CDR3 is CASSPLDRANQPQHF. The CDR3 bases are TGTGCCAGCAGCCCTCTGGATAGGGCTAATCAGCCCCAGCATTTT.

The rearrangement links TRBV6-1 to TRBJ2-1; D gene uncertain. The CDR3 consists of 13 residues. Germline CDR1 and CDR2: MNHNS and SASEGT. Trimming took off 1 base at V and 15 bases at J, with 16 bases between the two ends. The CDR3 reads CASSEGPWTVGFF. The CDR3 nucleotides are TGTGCCAGCAGTGAAGGGCCCTGGACCGTAGGGTTCTTC.

This clonotype was detected ten times or more. This sequence joins TRBV7-3 and TRBJ2-1; 9 positions agree with TRBD2. The CDR3 covers 13 residues. Germline V gene sequence: CDR1 SGHTA, CDR2 FQGTGA. V was pared by 4 bases and J by 9 bases, with 4 bases of the junction left unmatched. The CDR3, as DNA: TGTGCCAGCAGCTATAGCGGGAGAGGTGAGCAGTTCTTC. Protein sequence: CASSYSGRGEQFF.

This clonotype showed up just a few times. The chain employs TRBV4-1 and TRBJ2-7; D is perhaps TRBD1 (5 bases). Germline CDR1 and CDR2: MGHRA and YSYEKL. The CDR3 is made up of 15 amino acids. Trimming left V 1 base short and J 3 bases short, with 13 bases between. The CDR3 DNA reads TGCGCCAGCAGCCAAGTAGAAGGGGATTTCTACGAGCAGTACTTC. Translation: CASSQVEGDFYEQYF.

V and J are TRBV28 and TRBJ2-7; D is unclear. The V gene's germline CDR1 is MDHEN and CDR2 SYDVKM. V gave up 2 bases and J gave up 1 base, with 18 bases separating them. The CDR3 contains 17 residues. The CDR3 bases are TGTGCCAGCAGTTTAAGTATACCTCTGGTAGGATCCTACGAGCAGTACTTC. Translating it yields CASSLSIPLVGSYEQYF.

This clonotype has ten or more counts. V is TRBV30 and J is TRBJ1-1; D remains unclear. The V gene's germline CDR1 is GTSNPN and CDR2 SVGIG (reference sequence). Trimming took off 2 bases at V and 2 bases at J, with 9 bases between the two ends. The CDR3 has 13 residues. CDR3 sequence (DNA): TGTGCCTGGAGTCTCACAGAAAACACTGAAGCTTTCTTT. This sequence encodes CAWSLTENTEAFF.

This clonotype has more than one count but fewer than ten. This rearrangement joins TRBV7-2 to TRBJ2-3; 8 bases align to TRBD1. The CDR3 runs to 14 residues. Germline CDR1 and CDR2: SGHTA and FQGNSA. Trimming at V came to 5 bases and at J to 6 bases, leaving 7 bases not matched to a gene. The CDR3 DNA is TGTGCCAGCAGCCGGACAGGGTTCTACGATACGCAGTATTTT. It codes for CASSRTGFYDTQYF.

The chain recombines TRBV7-3 with TRBJ2-7, with 11 bases that match TRBD2. The J segment lost 3 bases and the V segment lost 3 bases, leaving 16 bases of the junction unmatched. CDR1 is SGHTA and CDR2 is FQGTGA in the germline V gene. This CDR3 spans 19 amino acids. CDR3 protein: CASSFGRLAGWKQYYEQYF. In nucleotides, the CDR3 is TGTGCCAGCAGCTTTGGAAGACTAGCGGGATGGAAACAGTACTACGAGCAGTACTTC.

This clonotype was seen more than once but under ten times. The rearrangement joins TRBV5-1 to TRBJ1-5, with 7 nucleotides matching TRBD1. J was trimmed by 7 bases and V by 4 bases; bases with no gene match: 8. The CDR3 sequence is 14 residues long. Germline lookup yields CDR1 SGHRS and CDR2 YFSETQ. The CDR3 spells CASSDGTVGQPQHF. The CDR3 region has the DNA TGCGCCAGCAGCGACGGGACAGTGGGGCAGCCCCAGCATTTT.

Ten or more counts support this clonotype. The gene calls are TRBV11-2 and TRBJ2-7; D perhaps matches TRBD2 (6 bases). This CDR3 has 14 residues. Germline loops: CDR1 SGHAT, CDR2 FQNNGV. Trimming took 1 base from V and 3 from J, leaving 10 bases between them. The chain's CDR3 is CASSLGSGYYEQYF. The DNA of the CDR3 is TGTGCCAGCAGCTTAGGGAGCGGGTACTACGAGCAGTACTTC.

In its sample, this clonotype was seen many times. The chain carries TRBV11-2 and TRBJ2-7, with 7 bases identical to TRBD2. The CDR3 has 14 amino acids. Germline V CDR1 and CDR2: SGHAT, FQNNGV. The junction had 7 bases not matched to a gene; V was cut back by 4 bases and J by 4 bases. For the CDR3, the DNA is TGTGCCAGCAGCTCCCCGGGGCGGGAGTACGAGCAGTACTTC. This encodes CASSSPGREYEQYF.

The CDR3 region is CASSLSLGNQPQHF. The CDR3 DNA follows: TGTGCCAGCAGTTTATCGCTCGGCAATCAGCCCCAGCATTTT. V is TRBV27 and J is TRBJ1-5; D is undetermined. The CDR3 runs to 14 residues. The V gene lost 0 bases and the J gene lost 2 bases, with 5 bases spanning the gap. Germline values: CDR1 MNHEY, CDR2 SMNVEV (reference sequence).

The sample holds many counts of this clonotype. This chain links TRBV11-2 with TRBJ2-7; no clear D. The CDR3 consists of 16 residues. V gave up 1 base and J gave up 4 bases, with 17 bases separating them. Germline V lookup: CDR1 SGHAT, CDR2 FQNNGV. The CDR3 DNA sequence: TGTGCCAGCAGCTTAGGTCGGCAGATGGGATATTACGAGCAGTACTTC. Translated, it gives CASSLGRQMGYYEQYF.

At least ten counts were recorded for this clonotype. The rearrangement links TRBV18 to TRBJ1-4, with 9 bases that match TRBD1. Germline V gives CDR1 KGHSH, CDR2 LQKENI. The CDR3 runs to 16 residues. The ends lost 1 base at V and 7 bases at J; junction bases unmatched: 7. This chain's CDR3 is CASSPQRTGASEKLFF. The CDR3 DNA is TGTGCCAGCTCACCACAGAGGACAGGGGCGAGTGAAAAACTGTTTTTT.

This clonotype was seen repeatedly, ten times or more. In DNA form, the CDR3 reads TGCGCCAGCAGCCCGGACACCCGACATGAGGATACGCAGTATTTT. Amino acids: CASSPDTRHEDTQYF. V is TRBV5-1 and J is TRBJ2-3, with a possible D match to TRBD1 (5 bases). The CDR3 runs 15 residues. Germline V lookup: CDR1 SGHRS, CDR2 YFSETQ. Trimming removed 4 bases at V and 6 bases at J, with 18 bases between.

This clonotype has at least ten counts. V gene TRBV7-2 combines with J gene TRBJ1-5, with a tentative D call TRBD1 (5 bases). The length of the CDR3 is 15 residues. Trimming cost V 1 base and J 7 bases, with 14 bases left between them. The germline gives CDR1 SGHTA, CDR2 FQGNSA. The CDR3 region is CASSLVSQGRQPQHF. CDR3 DNA sequence: TGTGCCAGCAGCTTAGTGTCCCAGGGAAGACAGCCCCAGCATTTT.

This clonotype was picked up many times. V and J are TRBV20-1 and TRBJ2-1; D perhaps matches TRBD1 (6 bases). In germline, CDR1 is DFQATT, CDR2 SNEGSKA (reference sequence). V dropped 6 bases and J dropped 7 bases, with 16 bases sitting between them. The length of the CDR3 is 13 residues. The CDR3 protein is CSAPYREPNEQFF. The CDR3 nucleotides are TGCAGTGCACCCTACAGGGAACCTAATGAGCAGTTCTTC.

This clonotype has a count of ten or more. This chain joins TRBV5-1 and TRBJ2-1, with 8 bases identical to TRBD2. Trimming removed 3 bases from V and 7 bases from J; junction bases left unmatched: 9. Germline V gene sequence: CDR1 SGHRS, CDR2 YFSETQ. The CDR3 runs 15 residues. CDR3 DNA: TGCGCCAGCAGCTCAGCGGGAGACAGGTTGAATGAGCAGTTCTTC. Translation gives CASSSAGDRLNEQFF. Full variable domain (missing parts from reference TRBV5-1 and TRBJ2-1): KAGVTQTPRYLIKTRGQQVTLSCSPISGHRSVSWYQQTPGQGLQFLFEYFSETQRNKGNFPGRFSGRQFSNSRSEMNVSTLELGDSALYLCASSSAGDRLNEQFFGPGTRLTVL.